This T cell receptor beta chain was documented in a study of regulatory T cells in long-lasting Graves disease. Study conclusions and caveats: Persistent disease was characterized by preferential usage of TRBV28, TRBJ1-2 and TRBJ2-5.

On this clonotype: No antigen is known for it.

The V and J ends lost 4 bases and 1 base respectively, with 19 bases between them. The germline gives CDR1 GTSNPN, CDR2 SVGIG (reference sequence). The CDR3 is 16 amino acids. The TCR beta library used iRepertoire HTBI primers with Arm-PCR amplification of CDR3. MiXCR, applied by TCRdb to the multiplex PCR reads, yields one record per CDR3 protein. In the table there are about 420,000 distinct CDR3 sequences, around 22% of which are singletons. The time point denotes: persistent/refractory GD, antithyroid drugs over 5 years with positive TRAb. With RNA extracted from PBMCs as input, the TCR library was made. Roughly 10 milliliters of peripheral blood were taken and placed in EDTA tubes.

The source was peripheral blood mononuclear cells (PBMCs), collected when the disease was refractory, from a patient treated with antithyroid drugs. The chain couples TRBV30 to TRBJ1-1; D is ambiguous. The receptor's source is a female donor with Graves disease. CDR3 sequence: CAWIGRPAGENTEAFF. As DNA, the CDR3 is TGTGCCTGGATTGGCCGCCCGGCCGGGGAGAACACTGAAGCTTTCTTT. The variable domain in full, with the rest retrieved from reference TRBV30 and TRBJ1-1, is SQTIHQWPATLVQPVGSPLSLECTVEGTSNPNLYWYRQAAGRGLQLLFYSVGIGQISSEVPQNLSASRPQDRQFILSSKKLLLSDSGFYLCAWIGRPAGENTEAFFGQGTRLTVV.